This T cell receptor (beta chain) came from a study of shared clonotypes between healthy human individuals. The CD4+ fraction was divided into a CD45RA+ naive subset and a CD45RA-negative memory subset. Note on this clone: No antigen is known for it.

On sorted subsets, replicate PCRs used about 180 ng DNA, or 25,000 to 35,000 T cell genomes. The protocol was immunoSEQ multiplex PCR, while the TCRdb copy is restricted to in-frame clones and leaves out a portion. Among some 580,000 clones, roughly 97% were seen once, and the ten largest hold 0.045% to 0.06%. Regarding the study as a whole: Estimated richness values were generally larger in naive subsets than in memory subsets.

This clonotype was obtained from a woman in her 30s in good health. The source material was naive CD4+ T cells sorted from blood. Regarding subset: CD45RA+ positively selected.

CDR3 region: CASSKELGTEAFF. CDR3 coding DNA: TGTGCCAGCTCTAAAGAGTTGGGCACTGAAGCTTTCTTT. The chain carries TRBV2 and TRBJ1-1; D is unclear. The germline V gene has CDR1 SNHLY and CDR2 FYNNEI. V was pared by 8 bases and J by 4 bases, with 14 bases between. This CDR3 is built from 13 residues.